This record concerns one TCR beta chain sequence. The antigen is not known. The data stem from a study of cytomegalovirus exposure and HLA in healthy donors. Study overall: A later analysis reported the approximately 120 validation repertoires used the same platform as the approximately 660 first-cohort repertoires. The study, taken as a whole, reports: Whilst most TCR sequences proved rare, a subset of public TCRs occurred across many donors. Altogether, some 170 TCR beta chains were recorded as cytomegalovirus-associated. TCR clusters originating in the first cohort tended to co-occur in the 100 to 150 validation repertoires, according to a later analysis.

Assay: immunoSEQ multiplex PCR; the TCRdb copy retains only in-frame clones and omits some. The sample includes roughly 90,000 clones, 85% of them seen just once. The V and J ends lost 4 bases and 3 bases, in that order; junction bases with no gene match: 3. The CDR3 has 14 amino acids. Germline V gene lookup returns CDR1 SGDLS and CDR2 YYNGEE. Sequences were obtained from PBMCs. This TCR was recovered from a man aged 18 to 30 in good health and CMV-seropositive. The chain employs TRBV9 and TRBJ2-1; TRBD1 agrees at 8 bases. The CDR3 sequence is CASSLGQDYNEQFF. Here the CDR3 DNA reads TGTGCCAGCAGCCTGGGACAGGACTACAATGAGCAGTTCTTC.